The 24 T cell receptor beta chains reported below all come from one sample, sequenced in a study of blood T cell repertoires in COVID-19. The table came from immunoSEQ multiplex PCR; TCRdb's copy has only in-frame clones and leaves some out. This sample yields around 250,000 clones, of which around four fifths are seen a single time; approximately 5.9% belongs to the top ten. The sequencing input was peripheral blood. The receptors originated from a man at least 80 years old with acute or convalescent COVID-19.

This CDR3 is CATSRDRQGNQPQHF. The CDR3 DNA sequence: TGTGCCACCAGCAGAGATCGACAGGGAAATCAGCCCCAGCATTTT. The chain employs TRBV15 and TRBJ1-5; 7 bases line up with TRBD1. The CDR3 has 15 residues. Germline CDR1 and CDR2: LNHNV and YYDKDF (reference sequence). J gave up 4 bases and V 0 bases, and 3 bases lay outside the gene matches. The full variable domain, its missing parts supplied by reference TRBV15 and TRBJ1-5, is DAMVIQNPRYQVTQFGKPVTLSCSQTLNHNVMYWYQQKSSQAPKLLFHYYDKDFNNEADTPDNFQSRRPNTSFCFLDIRSPGLGDTAMYLCATSRDRQGNQPQHFGDGTRLSIL.

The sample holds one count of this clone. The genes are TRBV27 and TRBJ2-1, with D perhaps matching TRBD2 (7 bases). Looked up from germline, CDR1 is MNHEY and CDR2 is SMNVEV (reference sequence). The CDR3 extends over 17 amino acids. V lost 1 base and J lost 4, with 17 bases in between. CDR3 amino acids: CASSLLGGGLKYNEQFF. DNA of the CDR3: TGTGCCAGCAGTTTATTGGGCGGGGGCCTTAAATACAATGAGCAGTTCTTC.

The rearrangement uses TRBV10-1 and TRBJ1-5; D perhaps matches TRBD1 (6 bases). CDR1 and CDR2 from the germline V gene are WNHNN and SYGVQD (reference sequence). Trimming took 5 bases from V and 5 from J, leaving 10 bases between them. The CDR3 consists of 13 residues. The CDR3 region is CASSSQGHQPQHF. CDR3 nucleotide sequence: TGCGCCAGCAGTTCCCAGGGGCATCAGCCCCAGCATTTT.

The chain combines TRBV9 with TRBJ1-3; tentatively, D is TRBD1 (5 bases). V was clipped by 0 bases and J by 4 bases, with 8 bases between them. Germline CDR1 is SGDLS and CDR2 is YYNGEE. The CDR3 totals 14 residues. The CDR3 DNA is TGTGCCAGCAGCGTAGCGGGGGACGGAAACACCATATATTTT. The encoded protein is CASSVAGDGNTIYF.

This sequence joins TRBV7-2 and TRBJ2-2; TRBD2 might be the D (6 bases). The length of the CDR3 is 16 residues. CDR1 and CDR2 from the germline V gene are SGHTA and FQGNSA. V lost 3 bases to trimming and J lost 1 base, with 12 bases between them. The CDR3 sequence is CASSFRGGLNTGELFF. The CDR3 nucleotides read TGTGCCAGCAGCTTTCGGGGAGGCTTGAACACCGGGGAGCTGTTTTTT.

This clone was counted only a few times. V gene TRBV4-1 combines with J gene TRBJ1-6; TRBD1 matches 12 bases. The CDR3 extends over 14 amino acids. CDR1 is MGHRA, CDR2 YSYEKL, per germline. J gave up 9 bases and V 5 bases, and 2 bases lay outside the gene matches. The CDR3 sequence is CASSKGQGASPLHF. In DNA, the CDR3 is TGCGCCAGCAGCAAGGGACAGGGGGCTTCACCCCTCCACTTT.

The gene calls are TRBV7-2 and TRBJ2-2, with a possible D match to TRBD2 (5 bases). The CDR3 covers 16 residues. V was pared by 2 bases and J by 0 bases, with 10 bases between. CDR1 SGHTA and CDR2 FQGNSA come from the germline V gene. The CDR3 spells CASSLLGGSNTGELFF. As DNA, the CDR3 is TGTGCCAGCAGCTTACTGGGCGGGTCGAACACCGGGGAGCTGTTTTTT.

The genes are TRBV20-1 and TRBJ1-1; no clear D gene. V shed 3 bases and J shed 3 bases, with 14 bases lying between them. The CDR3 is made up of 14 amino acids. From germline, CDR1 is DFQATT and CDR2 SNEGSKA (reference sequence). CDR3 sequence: CSASSGHPDTEAFF. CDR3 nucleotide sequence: TGCAGTGCTAGTTCTGGGCACCCGGACACTGAAGCTTTCTTT.

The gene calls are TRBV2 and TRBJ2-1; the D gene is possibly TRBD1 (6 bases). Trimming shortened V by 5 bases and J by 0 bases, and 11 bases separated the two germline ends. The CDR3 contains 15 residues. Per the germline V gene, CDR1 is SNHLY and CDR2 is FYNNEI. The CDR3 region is CASSPQTGSYNEQFF. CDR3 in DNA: TGTGCCAGCAGTCCACAGACAGGCTCCTACAATGAGCAGTTCTTC.

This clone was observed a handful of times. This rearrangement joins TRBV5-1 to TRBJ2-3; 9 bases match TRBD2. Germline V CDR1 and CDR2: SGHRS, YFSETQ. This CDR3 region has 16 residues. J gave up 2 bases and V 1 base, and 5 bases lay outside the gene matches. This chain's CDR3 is CASSLMVAGATDTQYF. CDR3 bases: TGCGCCAGCAGCTTGATGGTAGCGGGGGCCACAGATACGCAGTATTTT.

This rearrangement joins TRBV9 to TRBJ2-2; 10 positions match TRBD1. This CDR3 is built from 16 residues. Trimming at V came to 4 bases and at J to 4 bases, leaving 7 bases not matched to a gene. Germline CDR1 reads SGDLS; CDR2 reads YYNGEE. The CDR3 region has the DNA TGTGCCAGCAGCCCAGGGGACAGGGGAGGCACCGGGGAGCTGTTTTTT. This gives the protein CASSPGDRGGTGELFF.

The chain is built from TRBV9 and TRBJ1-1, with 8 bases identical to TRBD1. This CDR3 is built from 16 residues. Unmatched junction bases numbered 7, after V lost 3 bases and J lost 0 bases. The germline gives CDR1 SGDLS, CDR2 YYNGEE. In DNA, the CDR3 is TGTGCCAGCAGCGCCGGACAGGGATACATGAACACTGAAGCTTTCTTT. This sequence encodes CASSAGQGYMNTEAFF.

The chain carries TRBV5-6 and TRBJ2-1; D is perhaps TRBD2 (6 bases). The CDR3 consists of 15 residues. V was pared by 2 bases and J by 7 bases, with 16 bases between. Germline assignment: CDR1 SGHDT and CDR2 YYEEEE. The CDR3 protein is CASSFGTLPRNEQFF. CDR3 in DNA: TGTGCCAGCAGCTTTGGGACTCTCCCCAGGAATGAGCAGTTCTTC.

In DNA, the CDR3 is TGTGCCACCAGCGGACAGGGGCAAGAGACCCAGTACTTC. This encodes CATSGQGQETQYF. The chain is built from TRBV15 and TRBJ2-5, with TRBD1 identical over 9 bases. This CDR3 has 13 residues. V shed 5 bases and J 2 bases; nucleotides not matched to a gene: 0. Germline V gene lookup returns CDR1 LNHNV and CDR2 YYDKDF (reference sequence).

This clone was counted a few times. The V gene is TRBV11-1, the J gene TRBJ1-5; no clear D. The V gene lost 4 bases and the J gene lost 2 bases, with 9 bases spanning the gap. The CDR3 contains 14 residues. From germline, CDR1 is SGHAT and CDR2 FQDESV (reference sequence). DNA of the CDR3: TGTGCCAGCAGCTCGGGAGTTGGCAATCAGCCCCAGCATTTT. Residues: CASSSGVGNQPQHF.

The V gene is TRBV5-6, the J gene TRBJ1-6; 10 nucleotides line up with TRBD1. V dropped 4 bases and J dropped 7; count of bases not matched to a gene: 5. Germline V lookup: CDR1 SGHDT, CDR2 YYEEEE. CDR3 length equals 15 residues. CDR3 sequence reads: CASSRRDRGNSPLHF. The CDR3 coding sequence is TGTGCCAGCAGCCGCCGGGACAGGGGAAATTCACCCCTCCACTTT. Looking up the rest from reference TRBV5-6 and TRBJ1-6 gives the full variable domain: DAGVTQSPTHLIKTRGQQVTLRCSPKSGHDTVSWYQQALGQGPQFIFQYYEEEERQRGNFPDRFSGHQFPNYSSELNVNALLLGDSALYLCASSRRDRGNSPLHFGNGTRLTVT.

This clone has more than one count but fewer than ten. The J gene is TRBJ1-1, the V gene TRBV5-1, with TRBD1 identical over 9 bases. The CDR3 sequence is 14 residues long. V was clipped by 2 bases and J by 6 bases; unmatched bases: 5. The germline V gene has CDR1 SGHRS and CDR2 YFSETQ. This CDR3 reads CASSLPGTGSEAFF. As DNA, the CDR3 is TGCGCCAGCAGCTTACCCGGGACAGGGTCTGAAGCTTTCTTT.

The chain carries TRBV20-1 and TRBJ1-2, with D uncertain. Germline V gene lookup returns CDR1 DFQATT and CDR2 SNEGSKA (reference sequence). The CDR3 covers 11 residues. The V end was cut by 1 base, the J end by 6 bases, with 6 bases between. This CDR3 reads CSARGAHGYTF. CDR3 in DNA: TGCAGTGCTAGAGGAGCCCATGGCTACACCTTC.

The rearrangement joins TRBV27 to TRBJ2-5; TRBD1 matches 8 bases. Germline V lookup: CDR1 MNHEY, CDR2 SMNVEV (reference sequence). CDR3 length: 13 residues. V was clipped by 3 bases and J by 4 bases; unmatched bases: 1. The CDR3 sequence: CASSFGQGETQYF. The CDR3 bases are TGTGCCAGCAGTTTTGGACAGGGAGAGACCCAGTACTTC.

CDR3: CASSLNPDSFYGYTF. The CDR3 coding sequence is TGTGCCAGCAGTTTAAACCCGGACAGTTTCTATGGCTACACCTTC. The V gene is TRBV6-6, the J gene TRBJ1-2; maybe TRBD1 (6 bases). CDR3 length: 15 residues. Trimming shortened V by 4 bases and J by 4 bases, and 16 bases separated the two germline ends. The V gene's germline CDR1 is MNHNY and CDR2 SVGAGI (reference sequence).

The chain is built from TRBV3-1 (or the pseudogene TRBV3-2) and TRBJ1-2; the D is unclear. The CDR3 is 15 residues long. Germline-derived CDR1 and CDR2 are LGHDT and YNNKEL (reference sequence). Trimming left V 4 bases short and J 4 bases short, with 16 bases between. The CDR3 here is CASSPPPVFGYGYTF. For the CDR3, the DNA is TGTGCCAGCAGCCCCCCCCCTGTGTTCGGCTATGGCTACACCTTC.

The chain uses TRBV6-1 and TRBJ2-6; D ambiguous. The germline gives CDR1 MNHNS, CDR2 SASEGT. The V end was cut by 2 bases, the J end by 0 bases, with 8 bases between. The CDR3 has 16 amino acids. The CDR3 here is CASSELAVSGANVLTF. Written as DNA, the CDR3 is TGTGCCAGCAGTGAACTGGCCGTCTCTGGGGCCAACGTCCTGACTTTC.

This CDR3 reads CASSPGVWSSPLHF. The DNA of the CDR3 is TGTGCCAGCTCCCCGGGAGTGTGGTCTTCACCCCTCCACTTT. The chain couples TRBV6-5 to TRBJ1-6; D is ambiguous. V shed 8 bases and J shed 9 bases, with 17 bases lying between them. The CDR3 contains 14 residues. The germline V gene has CDR1 MNHEY and CDR2 SVGAGI.

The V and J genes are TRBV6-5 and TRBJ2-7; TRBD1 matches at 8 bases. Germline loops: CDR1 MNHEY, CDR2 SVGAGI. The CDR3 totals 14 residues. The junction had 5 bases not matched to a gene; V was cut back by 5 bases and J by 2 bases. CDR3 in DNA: TGTGCCAGCAGTCAACAGGGGGGCCCCTACGAGCAGTACTTC. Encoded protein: CASSQQGGPYEQYF.